The rows below give T cell receptor delta chains drawn from one sample of a study of gamma-delta chains in newborns, infants, children. TCRdb used CATT to re-call clones from the reads. The repertoire includes about 4,200 delta-chain clones, 14% to 15% of them detected once, and 8.5% sits in the top ten. Sequencing was done on a sample of blood. The receptors stem from a child who was a newborn, infant or young child, either healthy, febrile or measles-vaccinated (not recorded which). CDR3s include the opening cysteine and the closing phenylalanine or tryptophan. D genes are given only for firm matches. Rows may omit the clone size; those that give it use once, few, many or a size class.

J gene: TRDJ1
V gene: TRDV2
clone size: .
D gene: TRDD3
CDR3 protein: CACDPLGGFDKLIF
CDR3 DNA: TGTGCCTGTGACCCCCTGGGGGGCTTCGATAAACTCATCTTT

J gene: TRDJ1
V gene: TRDV2
clone size: medium-sized
D gene: TRDD3
CDR3 protein: CACDFVLGDVSDKLIF
CDR3 DNA: TGTGCCTGTGACTTCGTACTGGGGGATGTATCCGATAAACTCATCTTT

J gene: TRDJ3
V gene: TRDV2
clone size: few
D gene: .
CDR3 protein: CARNTAGGVSWDTRQMFF
CDR3 DNA: TGTGCCCGTAACACCGCTGGTGGGGTTTCCTGGGACACCCGACAGATGTTTTTC

J gene: TRDJ3
V gene: TRDV2
clone size: .
D gene: TRDD3
CDR3 protein: CACDTVMGDTRDTRQMFF
CDR3 DNA: TGTGCCTGTGACACCGTGATGGGGGATACCCGGGACACCCGACAGATGTTTTTC

J gene: TRDJ1
V gene: TRDV2
clone size: few
D gene: .
CDR3 protein: CACDTVPIVGGPNTDELIF
CDR3 DNA: TGTGCCTGTGACACCGTCCCCATTGTGGGGGGCCCCAACACCGATGAACTCATCTTT

J gene: TRDJ1
V gene: TRDV1
clone size: .
D gene: .
CDR3 protein: CALGTPLLPPFTGGLTDKLIF
CDR3 DNA: TGTGCTCTTGGGACACCCCTCCTTCCTCCTTTTACTGGGGGGCTCACCGATAAGCTCATCTTT

J gene: TRDJ1
V gene: TRDV1
clone size: medium-sized
D gene: TRDD3
CDR3 protein: CALGESQKPTPYWGSFLPDLTDILIF
CDR3 DNA: TGTGCTCTTGGGGAAAGCCAGAAGCCTACCCCTTACTGGGGGTCCTTCTTGCCCGACCTTACCGATATACTCATCTTT

J gene: TRDJ1
V gene: TRDV1
clone size: medium-sized
D gene: .
CDR3 protein: CALGGSFLPFGDYTDKLIF
CDR3 DNA: TGTGCTCTTGGGGGCTCCTTTCTTCCGTTCGGGGATTACACCGATAAACTCATCTTT

J gene: TRDJ1
V gene: TRDV2
clone size: .
D gene: TRDD3
CDR3 protein: CACDPLLGGTDKLIF
CDR3 DNA: TGTGCCTGCGACCCACTACTGGGGGGCACCGATAAACTCATCTTT

J gene: TRDJ1
V gene: TRDV2
clone size: medium-sized
D gene: TRDD3
CDR3 protein: CACDKVQPGGRAVGPYTDKLIF
CDR3 DNA: TGTGCCTGTGACAAGGTCCAACCTGGGGGCCGGGCCGTCGGGCCGTACACCGATAAACTCATCTTT

J gene: TRDJ1
V gene: TRDV2
clone size: medium-sized
D gene: TRDD3
CDR3 protein: CACDTISGELGETHTDKLIF
CDR3 DNA: TGTGCCTGTGACACGATCAGCGGAGAACTGGGGGAGACACACACCGATAAACTCATCTTT

J gene: TRDJ1
V gene: TRDV2
clone size: large
D gene: TRDD3
CDR3 protein: CACDTLRGGTGGYGTDKLIF
CDR3 DNA: TGTGCCTGTGACACTCTCCGAGGGGGAACTGGGGGATACGGCACCGATAAACTCATCTTT

J gene: TRDJ3
V gene: TRDV2
clone size: large
D gene: .
CDR3 protein: CACDNTGSSWDTRQMFF
CDR3 DNA: TGTGCCTGTGACAATACTGGGAGCTCCTGGGACACCCGACAGATGTTTTTC

J gene: TRDJ3
V gene: TRDV2
clone size: .
D gene: .
CDR3 protein: CACDGVPQDDTRQMFF
CDR3 DNA: TGTGCCTGTGATGGGGTTCCCCAGGACGACACCCGACAGATGTTTTTC

J gene: TRDJ1
V gene: TRDV2
clone size: large
D gene: TRDD3
CDR3 protein: CACDTLNTGGYGGYTDKLIF
CDR3 DNA: TGTGCCTGTGACACCCTCAATACTGGGGGATATGGGGGGTACACCGATAAACTCATCTTT

J gene: TRDJ1
V gene: TRDV3
clone size: medium-sized
D gene: .
CDR3 protein: CASPPLHGMNYTDKLIF
CDR3 DNA: TGTGCCTCCCCTCCTTTGCACGGTATGAATTACACCGATAAACTCATCTTT

J gene: TRDJ1
V gene: TRAV29/DV5
clone size: medium-sized
D gene: TRDD3
CDR3 protein: CAASTFLRPPYWGIYTDKLIF
CDR3 DNA: TGTGCAGCAAGCACATTCCTACGGCCTCCTTACTGGGGGATCTACACCGATAAACTCATCTTT

J gene: TRDJ1
V gene: TRDV2
clone size: medium-sized
D gene: TRDD3
CDR3 protein: CACDLLGDTDTDKLIF
CDR3 DNA: TGTGCCTGTGACTTACTGGGGGATACGGACACCGATAAACTCATCTTT

J gene: TRDJ1
V gene: TRDV1
clone size: .
D gene: TRDD3
CDR3 protein: CALGGGKRAYWGITKLIF
CDR3 DNA: TGTGCTCTTGGGGGAGGTAAACGGGCGTACTGGGGGATAACTAAACTCATCTTT

J gene: TRDJ3
V gene: TRDV2
clone size: .
D gene: .
CDR3 protein: CACDTAEGCSWDTRQMFF
CDR3 DNA: TGTGCCTGTGACACCGCTGAGGGATGCTCCTGGGACACCCGACAGATGTTTTTC

J gene: TRDJ1
V gene: TRDV2
clone size: .
D gene: TRDD3
CDR3 protein: CACDTLLLGDTADKLIF
CDR3 DNA: TGTGCCTGTGACACCCTGCTTCTGGGGGATACGGCCGATAAACTCATCTTT

J gene: TRDJ1
V gene: TRDV2
clone size: medium-sized
D gene: TRDD3
CDR3 protein: CACDPLTGGYASSYTDKLIF
CDR3 DNA: TGTGCCTGTGATCCCCTCACTGGGGGATACGCCTCTTCTTACACCGATAAACTCATCTTT

J gene: TRDJ1
V gene: TRDV2
clone size: few
D gene: TRDD3
CDR3 protein: CACDEVLGDRNNDKLIF
CDR3 DNA: TGTGCCTGTGACGAAGTACTGGGGGATAGAAATAACGATAAACTCATCTTT

J gene: TRDJ1
V gene: TRDV2
clone size: large
D gene: TRDD3
CDR3 protein: CACDTVDYGAGGYARRTDKLIF
CDR3 DNA: TGTGCCTGTGACACCGTGGACTACGGCGCTGGGGGATATGCGAGAAGAACCGATAAACTCATCTTT

J gene: TRDJ1
V gene: TRDV2
clone size: large
D gene: TRDD3
CDR3 protein: CACDSLGDTDKLIF
CDR3 DNA: TGTGCCTGTGACAGCCTGGGGGACACCGATAAACTCATCTTT

J gene: TRDJ1
V gene: TRDV1
clone size: few
D gene: TRDD3
CDR3 protein: CALGSPFPSLGDFTYTDKLIF
CDR3 DNA: TGTGCTCTTGGGTCCCCTTTTCCCTCACTGGGGGATTTCACGTACACCGATAAACTCATCTTT

J gene: TRDJ2
V gene: TRDV1
clone size: medium-sized
D gene: TRDD3
CDR3 protein: CALGEQYSFLLGDTSAQLFF
CDR3 DNA: TGTGCTCTTGGGGAACAGTATTCTTTCCTACTGGGGGATACGTCCGCACAACTCTTCTTT

J gene: TRDJ3
V gene: TRDV2
clone size: medium-sized
D gene: TRDD3
CDR3 protein: CACDTLLGDTRDTRQMFF
CDR3 DNA: TGTGCCTGTGACACCTTACTGGGGGATACCCGGGACACCCGACAGATGTTTTTC

J gene: TRDJ1
V gene: TRDV2
clone size: medium-sized
D gene: TRDD3
CDR3 protein: CACDTLPSTGGAYTDKLIF
CDR3 DNA: TGTGCCTGTGACACCCTTCCTAGTACTGGGGGAGCCTACACCGATAAACTCATCTTT

J gene: TRDJ3
V gene: TRDV2
clone size: .
D gene: TRDD3
CDR3 protein: CACGIVLGATSSWDTRQMFF
CDR3 DNA: TGTGCCTGTGGCATCGTACTGGGGGCCACGAGCTCCTGGGACACCCGACAGATGTTTTTC

J gene: TRDJ3
V gene: TRDV2
clone size: .
D gene: TRDD3
CDR3 protein: CACDLLGDTWDTRQMFF
CDR3 DNA: TGTGCCTGCGACCTACTGGGGGATACCTGGGACACCCGACAGATGTTTTTC

J gene: TRDJ1
V gene: TRDV2
clone size: medium-sized
D gene: TRDD3
CDR3 protein: CACDFLLLGDTRRTDKLIF
CDR3 DNA: TGTGCCTGTGACTTTCTGCTACTGGGGGATACTCGTCGAACCGATAAACTCATCTTT

J gene: TRDJ1
V gene: TRDV2
clone size: few
D gene: .
CDR3 protein: CACDTLNRERDKLIF
CDR3 DNA: TGTGCCTGTGACACCCTGAACCGGGAGAGGGATAAACTCATCTTT

J gene: TRDJ2
V gene: TRDV2
clone size: large
D gene: .
CDR3 protein: CACDTLGDLTAQLFF
CDR3 DNA: TGTGCCTGTGACACGCTCGGGGATTTGACAGCACAACTCTTCTTT

J gene: TRDJ2
V gene: TRDV2
clone size: medium-sized
D gene: TRDD3
CDR3 protein: CACDPVLGDTKALTAQLFF
CDR3 DNA: TGTGCCTGTGACCCCGTACTGGGGGATACAAAAGCTTTGACAGCACAACTCTTCTTT

J gene: TRDJ1
V gene: TRDV2
clone size: .
D gene: TRDD3
CDR3 protein: CACDTLGDTGEDTDKLIF
CDR3 DNA: TGTGCCTGTGACACTCTGGGGGATACGGGTGAGGACACCGATAAACTCATCTTT

J gene: TRDJ2
V gene: TRDV2
clone size: few
D gene: TRDD3
CDR3 protein: CACDILGDSTVPSQLFF
CDR3 DNA: TGTGCCTGTGACATTCTGGGGGACTCTACTGTTCCATCACAACTCTTCTTT

J gene: TRDJ1
V gene: TRDV2
clone size: few
D gene: TRDD3
CDR3 protein: CACDVMGDRNTDKLIF
CDR3 DNA: TGTGCCTGTGACGTGATGGGGGATCGCAACACCGATAAACTCATCTTT

J gene: TRDJ1
V gene: TRDV1
clone size: few
D gene: TRDD3
CDR3 protein: CALGEPTWGIRSDKLIF
CDR3 DNA: TGTGCTCTTGGGGAACCTACCTGGGGGATACGGTCCGATAAACTCATCTTT

J gene: TRDJ3
V gene: TRDV2
clone size: few
D gene: TRDD3
CDR3 protein: CACDTGWGIRSSWDTRQMFF
CDR3 DNA: TGCGCCTGTGACACCGGCTGGGGGATACGTAGCTCCTGGGACACCCGACAGATGTTTTTC

J gene: TRDJ1
V gene: TRDV1
clone size: medium-sized
D gene: TRDD3
CDR3 protein: CALGEIEDKLGGTDKLIF
CDR3 DNA: TGTGCTCTTGGGGAAATTGAAGACAAGCTGGGGGGTACCGATAAACTCATCTTT

J gene: TRDJ1
V gene: TRDV2
clone size: large
D gene: .
CDR3 protein: CACDTVLGLSYTDKLIF
CDR3 DNA: TGTGCCTGTGACACCGTTCTGGGGCTCTCTTACACCGATAAACTCATCTTT

J gene: TRDJ1
V gene: TRDV2
clone size: .
D gene: TRDD3
CDR3 protein: CACDTIGGDADKLIF
CDR3 DNA: TGTGCCTGTGACACCATTGGGGGAGATGCCGATAAACTCATCTTT

J gene: TRDJ1
V gene: TRDV1
clone size: .
D gene: .
CDR3 protein: CALGERGGLPTYWGTGYGDKLIF
CDR3 DNA: TGTGCTCTTGGGGAACGGGGAGGCCTTCCTACGTACTGGGGGACGGGGTACGGCGATAAACTCATCTTT

J gene: TRDJ1
V gene: TRDV2
clone size: large
D gene: TRDD3
CDR3 protein: CACDTVGGIPVDKLIF
CDR3 DNA: TGTGCCTGTGACACGGTGGGGGGGATACCCGTCGATAAACTCATCTTT

J gene: TRDJ1
V gene: TRDV2
clone size: large
D gene: TRDD3
CDR3 protein: CACDPLPGSTGGYLADKLIF
CDR3 DNA: TGTGCCTGTGACCCCCTACCGGGGAGTACTGGGGGATACTTAGCCGATAAACTCATCTTT

J gene: TRDJ1
V gene: TRDV2
clone size: few
D gene: .
CDR3 protein: CACDTFNTDKLIF
CDR3 DNA: TGTGCCTGTGACACCTTCAACACCGATAAACTCATCTTT

J gene: TRDJ1
V gene: TRDV2
clone size: .
D gene: TRDD3
CDR3 protein: CACDTVLGDLADKLIF
CDR3 DNA: TGTGCCTGTGACACCGTACTGGGGGATTTGGCCGATAAACTCATCTTT

J gene: TRDJ1
V gene: TRDV2
clone size: few
D gene: TRDD3
CDR3 protein: CACSSLGDDPTDKLIF
CDR3 DNA: TGCGCCTGTTCATCACTGGGGGATGACCCCACCGATAAACTCATCTTT